The clone carrying this TCR beta chain was counted a few times. The sample comes from a study of T cells in Graves' hyperthyroidism and ophthalmopathy. Germline assignment: CDR1 SGHRS and CDR2 YFSETQ. V lost 5 bases to trimming and J lost 4 bases, with 7 bases between them. This CDR3 comprises 12 residues. RNA transcripts were the template for amplifying TCR beta CDR3 regions. During a first-round RT-PCR of the TCR CDR3, the HTBI primer set was used. TCRdb itself ran the multiplex PCR reads through MiXCR, one entry per CDR3 protein. The table records over 200,000 distinct CDR3 sequences, around 17% of them present only once. Stable hyperthyroidism: no ophthalmopathy progression over 18 months of follow-up.

The chain combines TRBV5-1 with TRBJ1-3; D unclear. This TCR was sampled from a man aged 40-49 years with Graves' hyperthyroidism. Input material: blood. The CDR3, as DNA: TGCGCCAGCAGATCGGAGGGAAACACCATATATTTT. It codes for CASRSEGNTIYF.